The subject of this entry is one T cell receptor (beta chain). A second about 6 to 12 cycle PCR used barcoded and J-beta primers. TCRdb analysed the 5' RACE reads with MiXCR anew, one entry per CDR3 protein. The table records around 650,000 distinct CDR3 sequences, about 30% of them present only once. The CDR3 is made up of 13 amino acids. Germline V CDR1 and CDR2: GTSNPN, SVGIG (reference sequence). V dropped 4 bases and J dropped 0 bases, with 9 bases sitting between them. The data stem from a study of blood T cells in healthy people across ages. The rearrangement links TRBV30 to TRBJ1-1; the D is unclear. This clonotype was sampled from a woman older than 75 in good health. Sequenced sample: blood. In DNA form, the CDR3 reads TGTGCCTGGACAGAGGGCATGAACACTGAAGCTTTCTTT. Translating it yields CAWTEGMNTEAFF.